The clone carrying this TCR beta chain appeared many times. The data stem from a study of T cells in Graves' hyperthyroidism and ophthalmopathy. The CDR3 regions of TCR beta were amplified from RNA transcripts. A set of HTBI primers served as the primers for a first-round RT-PCR of the TCR CDR3. One entry per CDR3 protein, called by TCRdb with MiXCR from the multiplex PCR reads. The sample consists of some 460,000 distinct CDR3 sequences, approximately 15% of them appearing once. Graves' hyperthyroidism is called stable when ophthalmopathy does not progress within 18 months. Uncontrolled infection, other autoimmune disease, pregnancy or lactation disqualified patients from enrolment. Source material for PBMCs was about 11 ml fresh peripheral blood. There are 14 residues in the CDR3. Germline V gene sequence: CDR1 SGHAT, CDR2 FQNNGV. V was clipped by 0 bases and J by 8 bases, with 13 bases between them.

V is TRBV11-2 and J is TRBJ1-1, with TRBD1 as a possible D gene (6 bases). This TCR was recovered from a woman in her late teens or twenties with Graves' hyperthyroidism. Sequencing used blood. DNA of the CDR3: TGTGCCAGCAGCTTAGAAACAGGGCATAGGGAAGCTTTCTTT. This sequence encodes CASSLETGHREAFF.